This TCR beta chain is from a study of cytomegalovirus exposure and HLA in healthy donors (dated by TCRdb to 2016 to 2017). Concerning the study at large: According to a later analysis, the roughly 130 validation repertoires were produced on the same platform as the approximately 620 repertoires of the first cohort. The study aimed to test whether signatures of past pathogen exposure could be identified by cataloging public T cell receptors. In addition to the first cohort of roughly 670 subjects, a separate validation cohort of 100 to 150 different subjects was used. The study combined high-throughput TCR immunosequencing, statistical association of individual TCRs with disease status, and machine learning to predict cytomegalovirus infection status.

On this clone: Its antigen target is currently unknown. The record has no base qualities; no much larger clone is one base away.

The CDR3 numbers 15 residues from cysteine through phenylalanine. The only DNA kept is the CDR3, 45 bases in frame from the first base. V is trimmed back by 4 bases and J by 7 bases, and the junction contains 6 bases that no gene match accounts for. According to the germline V gene (reference sequence), CDR1 reads LNHDA and CDR2 reads SQIVND. The full study reports these points: Most TCR sequences were observed very rarely across donors, whereas some public TCRs were present in many individuals. In vitro tests confirmed that a few of the cytomegalovirus-associated TCR beta chains recognize cytomegalovirus antigens. A total of some 180 TCR beta chains were listed by the study as associated with cytomegalovirus. Cytomegalovirus status was reported to be diagnosed by the classifier with high specificity and sensitivity in both the original and validation cohorts. Subsequent analysis determined that TCRs grouped into clusters in the first cohort also showed a tendency toward co-occurrence across the roughly 120 validation repertoires, and 90% to 95% of cluster scores exceeded 0. All 130 or so repertoires were used to score co-occurrence in the validation cohort in a later analysis, because that analysis had no HLA typing for the cohort. The authors suggested that the approach could potentially be extended to other disease states and immunological phenotypes.

Library creation used the immunoSEQ multiplex PCR assay. As for how the authors treated the data: A statistical classification framework was developed to diagnose cytomegalovirus status using the catalog of TCR beta chain sequences. TCRdb's version of the immuneACCESS table is confined to in-frame rearrangements and falls short of the full clone set. An unresolved V gene accounts for under half of the shortfall where checked; the remainder is of unknown origin. For V, J and clone size, that table is used; D and trimming come from the DNA. This sample has over 60,000 clones in its table, and roughly 95% of those were observed once. The ten most abundant clones make up around 5% of the sample. Separate from the approximately 700-subject first cohort, the validation cohort of roughly 120 subjects was the group to which the donors belonged.

The source is a woman younger than 35 in good health and CMV-seropositive. Sequencing used PBMCs. The receptor chain draws on TRBV19 and TRBJ2-1; 11 nucleotides in the junction match TRBD2. The bases read TGTGCCAGTAGTAGCCTAGCGGGAGGAGGGAATGAGCAGTTCTTC. This is translated as CASSSLAGGGNEQFF.